This is a list of T cell receptor beta chains from one sample in a study of response to subunit inactivated influenza vaccine. TCRdb re-called the RT-PCR reads with MiXCR, one entry per CDR3 protein. The sample includes about 570,000 distinct CDR3 sequences, roughly 10% seen only once; the top ten take roughly a tenth. Sequencing used PBMCs from blood, obtained on the day of vaccination. These receptor sequences come from a man between 45 and 60 years old who received an inactivated influenza vaccine. Both conserved end residues are part of each CDR3. A D gene is named only where the DNA matches it firmly. Part of the rows lack a size; the others show once, few, many or a class for expanded clones.

J,D,V,size,CDR3,DNA
TRBJ1-4,NA,TRBV24-1,few,CATRGYTGTTNEKLFF,TGTGCCACCAGAGGGTACACCGGAACAACTAATGAAAAACTGTTTTTT
TRBJ2-5,TRBD1,TRBV5-1,NA,CASSTGTAFQETQYF,TGCGCCAGCAGCACGGGGACAGCCTTTCAAGAGACCCAGTACTTC
TRBJ2-3,TRBD2,TRBV4-3,many,CASSRGGTDTQYF,TGTGCCAGCAGTCGCGGGGGGACAGATACGCAGTATTTT
TRBJ2-2,NA,TRBV12-5,NA,CASGLANPGLRGGELFF,TGTGCTAGTGGTTTGGCGAATCCGGGATTAAGGGGCGGGGAGCTGTTTTTT
TRBJ2-1,NA,TRBV12-3/TRBV12-4,few,CASSLYWDEQFF,TGTGCCAGCAGCCTATACTGGGATGAGCAGTTCTTC
TRBJ2-1,NA,TRBV7-9,few,CASSSLDSTLGNEQFF,TGTGCCAGCAGCTCCCTCGACAGCACCCTTGGGAATGAGCAGTTCTTC
TRBJ1-5,TRBD1,TRBV4-2,NA,CASSETGFGNQPQHF,TGTGCCAGCAGTGAGACAGGGTTTGGCAATCAGCCCCAGCATTTT
TRBJ2-1,TRBD2,TRBV7-9,NA,CASRPTSGRTRNEQFF,TGTGCCAGCAGGCCGACTAGCGGGAGGACGAGGAATGAGCAGTTCTTC
TRBJ2-1,NA,TRBV12-3/TRBV12-4,NA,CASSPRQYNEQFF,TGTGCCAGCAGCCCGAGACAATACAATGAGCAGTTCTTC
TRBJ2-7,NA,TRBV27,many,CASSPTLRGYEQYF,TGTGCCAGCAGTCCAACTCTCAGGGGCTACGAGCAGTACTTC
TRBJ2-7,TRBD2,TRBV5-1,NA,CASSPSSGRYYEQDF,TGCGCCAGCAGCCCATCTAGCGGGAGGTACTACGAGCAGGACTTC
TRBJ2-3,NA,TRBV3-1,NA,CASSPLSKGGTDTQYF,TGTGCCAGCAGCCCACTATCTAAGGGAGGCACAGATACGCAGTATTTT
TRBJ2-7,TRBD1,TRBV10-3,NA,CAISEGQGSPYEQYF,TGTGCCATCAGTGAGGGACAGGGGTCCCCCTACGAGCAGTACTTC
TRBJ2-5,TRBD2,TRBV12-3/TRBV12-4,NA,CASRLAGGWRETQYF,TGTGCCAGCAGACTAGCGGGGGGGTGGAGAGAGACCCAGTACTTC
TRBJ2-2,NA,TRBV3-1,NA,CASSDRPGELFF,TGTGCCAGCAGCGATCGCCCCGGGGAGCTGTTTTTT
TRBJ2-1,NA,TRBV4-1,many,CASKGISYNEQFF,TGCGCCAGCAAGGGGATCTCCTACAATGAGCAGTTCTTC
TRBJ2-3,TRBD2,TRBV6-5,few,CASSYGDGGITDTQYF,TGTGCCAGCAGCTACGGAGACGGGGGGATCACAGATACGCAGTATTTT
TRBJ1-2,NA,TRBV2,NA,CASTAGGVDGYTF,TGTGCTTCGACGGCGGGGGGAGTGGATGGCTACACCTTC
TRBJ2-1,NA,TRBV20-1,few,CSARDQPGPYNEQFF,TGCAGTGCTAGAGATCAGCCGGGCCCCTACAATGAGCAGTTCTTC
TRBJ1-2,NA,TRBV25-1,many,CASSDRGYYGYTF,TGTGCCAGCAGTGATCGGGGCTACTATGGCTACACCTTC
TRBJ2-2,TRBD1,TRBV12-3/TRBV12-4,few,CASSPWTGRGELFF,TGTGCCAGCAGCCCTTGGACAGGGAGGGGGGAGCTGTTTTTT
TRBJ2-3,TRBD1,TRBV12-3/TRBV12-4,few,CASSDGTGGTDTQYF,TGTGCCAGCAGTGATGGGACAGGGGGAACAGATACGCAGTATTTT
TRBJ1-2,TRBD1,TRBV10-3,few,CAISEQNRGLDYGYTF,TGTGCCATCAGTGAGCAGAACAGGGGCCTGGACTATGGCTACACCTTC
TRBJ2-1,NA,TRBV7-3,few,CASSPREGRHNEQFF,TGTGCCAGCAGCCCCCGGGAAGGGCGGCACAATGAGCAGTTCTTC
TRBJ1-5,NA,TRBV18,few,CASSRGYDNQPQHF,TGTGCCAGCTCACGGGGGTACGACAATCAGCCCCAGCATTTT
TRBJ2-5,TRBD1,TRBV20-1,NA,CSARQGAIGETQYF,TGCAGTGCTAGACAGGGGGCGATTGGAGAGACCCAGTACTTC
TRBJ1-6,NA,TRBV7-2,many,CASSFVGRSSPLHF,TGTGCCAGCAGCTTCGTTGGGCGGAGTTCACCCCTCCACTTT
TRBJ2-7,NA,TRBV20-1,NA,CSARDLARPPTYEQYF,TGCAGTGCTAGAGATTTGGCGAGGCCCCCTACCTACGAGCAGTACTTC
TRBJ1-3,NA,TRBV12-3/TRBV12-4,few,CASSLAGDIPGNTIYF,TGTGCCAGCAGTTTAGCTGGGGACATCCCTGGAAACACCATATATTTT
TRBJ2-3,TRBD2,TRBV7-6,few,CASSLDWTSGPDTQYF,TGTGCCAGCAGCTTAGATTGGACTAGCGGGCCAGATACGCAGTATTTT
TRBJ2-1,NA,TRBV5-1,NA,CASWPWSSYNEQFF,TGCGCCAGCTGGCCGTGGAGCTCCTACAATGAGCAGTTCTTC
TRBJ2-7,TRBD2,TRBV20-1,NA,CSARLAGYYEQYF,TGCAGTGCTAGATTAGCGGGGTATTACGAGCAGTACTTC
TRBJ2-1,TRBD2,TRBV12-5,NA,CASGFGLAGGSDEQFF,TGTGCTAGTGGTTTTGGACTAGCGGGAGGAAGTGATGAGCAGTTCTTC
TRBJ2-1,TRBD2,TRBV20-1,NA,CSAPNGRGGYNEQFF,TGCAGTGCTCCAAACGGGAGGGGGGGCTACAATGAGCAGTTCTTC
TRBJ1-6,TRBD1,TRBV10-3,NA,CAIKGTGSYNSPLHF,TGTGCCATCAAAGGGACAGGGTCCTATAATTCACCCCTCCACTTT
TRBJ2-7,NA,TRBV7-8,NA,CASSLWGTEQYF,TGTGCCAGCAGCTTATGGGGGACCGAGCAGTACTTC
TRBJ2-2,TRBD1,TRBV3-1,NA,CASSQSVRTGNTGELFF,TGTGCCAGCAGCCAGTCGGTCAGGACAGGGAACACCGGGGAGCTGTTTTTT
TRBJ2-3,NA,TRBV20-1,NA,CSAGDDRRVTDTQYF,TGCAGTGCTGGGGACGACAGGAGGGTGACAGATACGCAGTATTTT
TRBJ1-3,NA,TRBV10-3,few,CAISESGGRNTIYF,TGTGCCATCAGTGAGTCTGGAGGGAGAAACACCATATATTTT
TRBJ2-2,TRBD1,TRBV6-2/TRBV6-3,NA,CASSYRTGVTGELFF,TGTGCCAGCAGTTACCGGACAGGCGTCACCGGGGAGCTGTTTTTT
TRBJ2-5,NA,TRBV28,few,CASFATGGPQETQYF,TGTGCCAGCTTCGCAACCGGGGGACCCCAAGAGACCCAGTACTTC
TRBJ2-7,NA,TRBV18,NA,CASSPGDHYEQYF,TGTGCCAGCTCACCAGGGGACCACTACGAGCAGTACTTC
TRBJ2-2,TRBD1,TRBV20-1,few,CSADLGGFTGELFF,TGCAGTGCCGATCTAGGGGGCTTCACCGGGGAGCTGTTTTTT
TRBJ2-4,TRBD1,TRBV20-1,few,CSASLGTGGLAKNIQYF,TGCAGTGCTAGTCTGGGGACAGGGGGTCTAGCCAAAAACATTCAGTACTTC
TRBJ1-2,TRBD1,TRBV15,NA,CATRGTGEGYTF,TGTGCCACCAGAGGGACAGGGGAAGGCTACACCTTC
TRBJ2-5,NA,TRBV6-2/TRBV6-3,NA,CASSYFETQYF,TGTGCCAGCAGTTATTTTGAGACCCAGTACTTC
TRBJ2-4,NA,TRBV11-2,NA,CASSLDHRALAKNIQYF,TGTGCCAGCAGCTTAGATCACCGGGCCTTAGCCAAAAACATTCAGTACTTC
TRBJ2-5,NA,TRBV24-1,few,CATSAGGETQYF,TGTGCCACCAGTGCCGGGGGAGAGACCCAGTACTTC
TRBJ2-3,NA,TRBV4-3,NA,CASSPKDRGASTDTQYF,TGCGCCAGCAGCCCAAAAGATCGCGGAGCTAGCACAGATACGCAGTATTTT